This TCR beta chain appears in the sequencing data of a study of CD8 T cells in Susac syndrome. V lost 10 bases to trimming and J lost 1 base, with 17 bases between them. Germline lookup yields CDR1 MNHNY and CDR2 SVGAGI (reference sequence). The CDR3 is 15 residues long. With random hexamers, reverse transcription was performed on roughly 0.5 to 1 ug of RNA. Each CDR3 protein gets one entry after TCRdb re-called the immunoSEQ multiplex PCR reads with MiXCR. Of some 150,000 distinct CDR3 sequences in the sample, roughly 95% were seen once. The sample comprised CD4+ T cells from PBMCs. The TCR comes from a human donor in good health. V is TRBV6-6 and J is TRBJ2-4, with a tentative D call TRBD1 (5 bases). The DNA of the CDR3 is TGTGCCACCTCAGGGTGGCCCCTGGCCAAAAACATTCAGTACTTC. This codes for CATSGWPLAKNIQYF.